This T cell receptor beta chain originates from a study of shared clonotypes between healthy human individuals (dated by TCRdb to about 2020). Regarding the research as a whole: Three men and two women, aged 18 to 49 years, made up the cohort. Per donor, three plates each were used for CD4 naive and CD4 memory, two for CD8 naive, and one for CD8 memory. To estimate repertoire size and how much clonotypes are shared between individuals, the study performed deep sequencing of blood TCR repertoires from a handful of healthy adults. Different laboratories and diverse techniques were used to prepare libraries and sequence TCR repertoires, to increase sequencing depth and limit assay-specific biases. Each donor's leukapheresis produced roughly between roughly 0.9 and 9 billion PBMCs.

What the work shows at the level of the full study, not this receptor alone: Only blood was sampled, and tissue TCR repertoires likely differ from those in blood. The genetic and exposure-history diversity represented was limited by the small number of donors. Clonotypes shared by all four sorted-subset donors showed higher generation probabilities than non-shared clonotypes. Rarefaction of sorted-subset datasets indicated incomplete sequencing despite the large sequencing depth. Pairwise subsampling indicated that sequencing depth was expected to affect the degree of clonotype sharing among donors. Naive subsets generally had larger estimated clonotype richness than memory subsets did. Sharing across a few donors was observed for roughly 5% of naive CD4, 3.5% of naive CD8, about 2.5% of memory CD4, and less than 0.45% of memory CD8 clonotypes.

Donors were healthy HIV-negative adults with no recently reported acute infections or vaccinations. Every donor was a Caucasian adult living in Nashville, Tennessee, USA. Magnetic negative selection was used to enrich CD4+ T cells, after which naive cells were positively selected on CD45RA and the negative fraction became the memory subset. After blood collection by leukapheresis, PBMCs were isolated using Ficoll-Histopaque density gradient centrifugation and then cryopreserved in the vapor phase of liquid nitrogen. Purity and quantity of every magnetically sorted T cell population were checked by analytical flow cytometry. Each sorted fraction had its genomic DNA isolated and then quantified by UV absorbance on a Nanodrop 2000c. This clone has only one observation. Its specific antigen is unknown. No base qualities exist here, and no much larger clone lies one base off it. Spanning cysteine to phenylalanine, the CDR3 consists of 15 amino acids. Only the CDR3 region is kept as DNA, spanning 45 bases read in frame from base 1. Via the germline V gene, CDR1 is SGHVS and CDR2 FQNEAQ.

Using the deep immunoSEQ assay, multiplex PCR amplified TCR CDR3 regions from genomic DNA. Genomic DNA extracted from each cell subset was distributed evenly over all wells of several immunoSEQ 96-well plates, and each plate served as one replicate. Each replicate PCR for sorted subsets received 200 ng genomic DNA, equal to some 32,000 T cell genomes. The purified libraries were quantified using a Qubit 3.0 fluorometer, sized with a Bioanalyzer 2100, and then quantified again using the KAPA Library Quantification kit. A separate single-read 150-cycle Illumina NextSeq 550 flow cell was used to sequence each immunoSEQ 96-well plate. In the source study's methods: Because only junctional sequences without quality scores were contained in the immunoSEQ output, filtering matching that applied to full-length reads could not be performed. Sequences were annotated with PyIR, a Python wrapper for IgBLAST v1.9, using IMGT germline references to assign V/J genes and CDR3. Any read was removed if the V/J assignment was weak (E-value above 1e-6), the CDR3 was missing, or the read contained stop codons, out-of-frame junctions, or ambiguous translated residues. V3J clonotypes were defined as sequences sharing the same inferred V gene, J gene, and CDR3 amino acid sequence. Percentage overlap between repertoires was calculated by dividing the number of shared unique clonotypes by the size of the smaller repertoire. RTK rarefaction, the Chao1 estimator, and Recon v2.1 estimates of unobserved clonotypes were used to assess repertoire richness. Generation probabilities for all TCRbeta clonotypes obtained by the gDNA method from a handful of donors were computed using OLGA. The table comes from immuneACCESS by way of TCRdb, which keeps in-frame sequences with V and J called. Part of the clones is missing from these tables; in studies checked, under half for an unresolved V gene and the rest for unknown reasons. The DNA was the basis for D and trimming; V, J and clone size are from that table. The sample table contains some 500,000 clones; only one count was recorded for approximately 94% of them. The top ten hold 0.05% to 0.07% of the sample.

The sequence was collected from a woman aged 25 to 39 in good health. Sequencing was carried out using naive CD4+ T cells sorted from blood. Read against the paper, the sample's cell subset or site label means: CD45RA+ positively selected. The V and J segments used are TRBV7-8 and TRBJ2-5, with 8 bases in between that match TRBD2. Judging by the DNA end, TRBJ2-7 fits better; the J call may be wrong. The bases are TGTGCCAGCAGTTACGCCGGGACTAGTTCCTACGAGCAGTACTTC. The resulting protein is CASSYAGTSSYEQYF.